Listed below are T cell receptor beta chains from one sample, sequenced in a study of blood T cell repertoires in COVID-19. Here immunoSEQ multiplex PCR was the method, and the copy in TCRdb shows in-frame clones only, minus some. The table lists approximately 470,000 clones, approximately 83% of them singletons. The sequenced sample consisted of peripheral blood. These receptors were obtained from a human donor in a cohort sampled during active COVID-19. The CDR3 runs from the conserved cysteine through the conserved F or W. A D gene is named only where the DNA matches it firmly. Only part of the rows carry a size: once, few, many, or a class if the clone is expanded.

>NA|TRBV25-1|NA|TRBJ2-4
TGTGCCAGCTCGCCACGCCAGGGAATTGGCAAAAACATTCAGTACTTC
CASSPRQGIGKNIQYF
>NA|TRBV27|NA|TRBJ1-5
TGTGCCAGCCGAAACAGGGAGGGGCAGCCCCAGCATTTT
CASRNREGQPQHF
>TRBD1|TRBV5-1|NA|TRBJ1-6
TGCGCCACCAAACCGGGACAGGGAAATTCACCCCTCCACTTT
CATKPGQGNSPLHF
>TRBD1|TRBV19|few|TRBJ1-1
TGTGCCAGTAGTATCCGAGACAGGGCAGATGAAGCTTTCTTT
CASSIRDRADEAFF
>TRBD1|TRBV6-5|NA|TRBJ1-2
TGTGCCAGCAGTCCCGACAGGGGATCGGAGGGCTACACCTTC
CASSPDRGSEGYTF
>NA|TRBV30|once|TRBJ1-3
TGTGCCTGGAGTGTAACGGGGGTTAGCTCTGGAAACACCATATATTTT
CAWSVTGVSSGNTIYF
>TRBD1|TRBV11-2|NA|TRBJ2-7
TGTGCCAGCAGCTTAGAGCGACAGGGTAACGAGCAGTACTTC
CASSLERQGNEQYF
>TRBD2|TRBV30|few|TRBJ2-1
TGTGCCTGGAGTTCCCTCCCTAGCGGTCCGCCTTACAATGAGCAGTTCTTC
CAWSSLPSGPPYNEQFF
>TRBD1|TRBV7-2|NA|TRBJ2-2
TGTGCCAGCAGCTTAGGAAGACAGGGGGCTGTCGGGGAGCTGTTTTTT
CASSLGRQGAVGELFF
>NA|TRBV6-1|NA|TRBJ2-1
TGTGCCAGCAGTGAAGACCGGAGCTCCTACAATGAGCAGTTCTTC
CASSEDRSSYNEQFF
>NA|TRBV5-6|NA|TRBJ2-5
TGTGCCAGCAACTCCCCGACACTGTACCAAGAGACCCAGTACTTC
CASNSPTLYQETQYF
>TRBD1|TRBV6-2/TRBV6-3|NA|TRBJ1-2
TGTGCCAGCAGTTACACTCTACAGGGGGCCGGCTATGGCTACACCTTC
CASSYTLQGAGYGYTF
>TRBD2|TRBV5-8|NA|TRBJ2-2
TGTGCCAGCAGAGAACTAGCGGGAGTCTTCCCCGGGGAGCTGTTTTTT
CASRELAGVFPGELFF
>TRBD1|TRBV6-5|NA|TRBJ2-7
TGTGCCAGCAGTTATGGGGACAGCACATCCTACGAGCAGTACTTC
CASSYGDSTSYEQYF
>NA|TRBV6-5|NA|TRBJ1-3
TGTGCCAGCAGTTACCGGGAGGGGGGAAACACCATATATTTT
CASSYREGGNTIYF
>NA|TRBV3-1/TRBV3-2|NA|TRBJ2-5
TGTGCCAGCAGCCTGAGGCCAGGGGATGAGACCCAGTACTTC
CASSLRPGDETQYF
>TRBD1|TRBV30|NA|TRBJ1-3
TGTGCCTGGAGCGAGGACAGGGGACACACCATATATTTT
CAWSEDRGHTIYF
>TRBD2|TRBV3-1/TRBV3-2|NA|TRBJ2-3
TGTGCCAGCAGCCGGACTAGCGGGAAGACAGATACGCAGTATTTT
CASSRTSGKTDTQYF
>TRBD1|TRBV30|NA|TRBJ1-6
TGTGCCTGGAATCTCGGGACAGGGGGTAATTCACCCCTCCACTTT
CAWNLGTGGNSPLHF
>TRBD2|TRBV19|NA|TRBJ2-1
TGTGCCAGTAGCCCACTAGCGGCAGCCTACAATGAGCAGTTCTTC
CASSPLAAAYNEQFF